The T cell receptor (beta chain) described here comes from a study of breast tumors, draining lymph nodes, adjacent tissues. Study outcomes and limitations: Compared with basal-like, luminal-like tumors shared significantly more repertoire with nontumor tissue. Tumor TCR diversity was below lymph nodes but above nontumor tissue.

The sample holds one count of this clonotype. The target antigen is unknown. TCRdb re-analysed the multiplex PCR reads in MiXCR, keeping a single row per CDR3 protein. The sample holds approximately 31,000 distinct CDR3 sequences, over 55% seen once. The ends were cut back, 5 bases at V and 1 base at J, with 16 bases in the middle. The germline gives CDR1 SNHLY, CDR2 FYNNEI. This CDR3 region has 16 residues. The rearrangement joins TRBV2 to TRBJ2-3; unclear D gene. This receptor was identified in a female donor with breast cancer. Some clones in this sample may be carry-over from other donors' samples. The sample consisted of breast tumor tissue. CDR3 nucleotide sequence: TGTGCCAGCAGTACGGGTCCTATGATGGGCACAGATACGCAGTATTTT. Protein: CASSTGPMMGTDTQYF.